This entry lists 21 T cell receptor beta chains sequenced from one sample in a study of neoadjuvant anti-PD-1 for oral cavity cancer. Time point described: after neoadjuvant nivolumab, at surgical resection. This table comes from immunoSEQ multiplex PCR, and its TCRdb copy is limited to in-frame clones, with some not included. The sample shows approximately 15,000 clones, 36% of them seen only once. Sequenced material: tumor tissue, taken after nivolumab (anti-PD-1) treatment. These receptors were collected from a person between 40 and 85 years old with oral cavity squamous cell carcinoma.

The rearrangement uses TRBV6-6 and TRBJ2-5, with D tentatively TRBD2 (5 bases). V was cut by 3 bases and J by 4 bases, with 9 bases left in between. Germline V CDR1 and CDR2: MNHNY, SVGAGI (reference sequence). This CDR3 has 13 residues. In DNA form, the CDR3 reads TGTGCCAGCAGTTATAACCGGGGAGAGACCCAGTACTTC. Encoded protein: CASSYNRGETQYF.

The chain recombines TRBV7-8 with TRBJ1-6, with 7 bases aligning to TRBD1. Germline CDR1 reads SGHVS; CDR2 reads FQNEAQ. J lost 10 bases, V lost 3 bases, and 6 bases had no gene match. This CDR3 spans 14 amino acids. This CDR3 reads CASSLRQGESPLHF. As DNA, the CDR3 is TGTGCCAGCAGCTTGAGACAGGGAGAATCACCCCTCCACTTT.

The gene calls are TRBV19 and TRBJ1-5; possibly TRBD1 for D (6 bases). The germline V gene has CDR1 LNHDA and CDR2 SQIVND (reference sequence). The CDR3 covers 14 residues. Trimming cost V 6 bases and J 6 bases, with 15 bases left between them. The CDR3 reads CASSLRGPSQPQHF. In nucleotides, the CDR3 is TGTGCCAGTAGCCTCAGGGGACCCTCTCAGCCCCAGCATTTT.

The V call is TRBV7-6, the J call TRBJ1-2, with 10 nucleotides matching TRBD1. The CDR3 is 17 amino acids. Per the germline V gene, CDR1 is SGHVS and CDR2 is FNYEAQ. After removal of 5 bases from V and 5 bases from J, the junction contained 14 bases not matched to a gene. The CDR3 bases are TGTGCCAGCAGCGCCCTGACAGGGGGCGGGACAAGGTATGGCTACACCTTC. It translates to CASSALTGGGTRYGYTF.

This clone was counted between two and nine times. J is TRBJ1-1 and V is TRBV7-2, with D maybe TRBD1 (6 bases). Germline CDR1 SGHTA, CDR2 FQGNSA. The CDR3 has 13 residues. Trimming removed 5 bases at V and 4 bases at J, with 11 bases between. CDR3 residues: CASSLDRSTEAFF. CDR3 nucleotide sequence: TGTGCCAGCAGCCTAGACAGGAGCACTGAAGCTTTCTTT.

CDR3 coding DNA: TGTGCCAGCAGTGTTGGGCCTTTAAATGCTTTCTTT. Translated: CASSVGPLNAFF. The chain employs TRBV25-1 and TRBJ1-1; D remains ambiguous. The germline V and J ends were trimmed by 4 bases and 11 bases, with 14 bases remaining between them. In germline, CDR1 is MGHDK, CDR2 SYGVNS. This CDR3 comprises 12 residues.

This clone rates as hyperexpanded. The chain links TRBV21-1 to TRBJ1-5; no check of the table's D call, TRBD1, against the DNA was made. TRBV21-1 corresponds to a pseudogene. CDR3 length: 16 residues. The CDR3 spells CASSAGQGARGQPQHF. The CDR3 DNA sequence: TGTGCCAGCAGCGCGGGACAGGGGGCTCGTGGTCAGCCCCAGCATTTT.

In its sample, this clone was seen many times. This chain links TRBV7-2 with TRBJ1-2, with a possible D match to TRBD1 (5 bases). CDR3 length: 15 amino acids. V was trimmed by 5 bases and J by 3 bases, leaving 16 bases between them. Germline V gene lookup returns CDR1 SGHTA and CDR2 FQGNSA. The CDR3 here is CASSHVGGKDYGYTF. Here the CDR3 DNA reads TGTGCCAGCAGCCACGTTGGGGGTAAAGACTATGGCTACACCTTC.

There are a few counts of this clone. The rearrangement joins TRBV11-3 to TRBJ2-1, with TRBD1 matching 10 bases. The CDR3 extends over 15 amino acids. In germline, CDR1 is SGHNT, CDR2 YENEEA. V was clipped by 5 bases and J by 2 bases; unmatched bases: 3. This CDR3 reads CASSRDRGPYNEQFF. DNA for the CDR3: TGTGCCAGCAGCAGGGACAGGGGCCCCTACAATGAGCAGTTCTTC.

This clone occurred a few times. The chain links TRBV19 to TRBJ2-1; TRBD2 agrees at 8 bases. V lost 9 bases and J lost 5; bases outside the gene matches: 6. Germline lookup yields CDR1 LNHDA and CDR2 SQIVND (reference sequence). The CDR3 consists of 13 residues. The CDR3 nucleotides are TGTGCCAGCAAGCGGGGGCCGGACAATGAGCAGTTCTTC. Protein sequence: CASKRGPDNEQFF.

The chain has TRBV11-1 and TRBJ1-2, with 9 bases aligning to TRBD1. The CDR3 length is 16 residues. Per germline, CDR1 SGHAT and CDR2 FQDESV (reference sequence). V lost 5 bases and J lost 2; bases outside the gene matches: 9. This CDR3 is CASSQLAGQGNYGYTF. In DNA, the CDR3 is TGTGCCAGCAGCCAACTTGCGGGACAGGGAAACTATGGCTACACCTTC.

This clone appeared a few times. CDR3 DNA: TGTGCCAGAAACAGGAGAGCCTCTGGGGCCAACGTCCTGACTTTC. Residues: CARNRRASGANVLTF. The chain has TRBV2 and TRBJ2-6, with D perhaps matching TRBD1 (5 bases). CDR3 size: 15 residues. Germline V gives CDR1 SNHLY, CDR2 FYNNEI. V was pared by 9 bases and J by 0 bases, with 12 bases between. The variable domain in full, completed from reference TRBV2 and TRBJ2-6, reads EPEVTQTPSHQVTQMGQEVILRCVPISNHLYFYWYRQILGQKVEFLVSFYNNEISEKSEIFDDQFSVERPDGSNFTLKIRSTKLEDSAMYFCARNRRASGANVLTFGAGSRLTVL.

The table lists this clone with a few counts. The CDR3 region is CASSLGQRDAQYF. The CDR3 DNA sequence: TGCGCCAGCAGCTTGGGTCAGAGGGACGCGCAGTACTTC. The chain uses TRBV5-1 and TRBJ2-7; D might be TRBD1 or TRBD2, each matching 5 bases. Germline loops: CDR1 SGHRS, CDR2 YFSETQ. The V and J ends lost 0 bases and 9 bases respectively, with 13 bases between them. This CDR3 spans 13 amino acids. The complete variable domain, with remaining parts taken from reference TRBV5-1 and TRBJ2-7, reads KAGVTQTPRYLIKTRGQQVTLSCSPISGHRSVSWYQQTPGQGLQFLFEYFSETQRNKGNFPGRFSGRQFSNSRSEMNVSTLELGDSALYLCASSLGQRDAQYFGPGTRLTVT.

This clone came up a few times. This sequence joins TRBV7-2 and TRBJ2-7; tentatively, D is TRBD2 (6 bases). Per the germline V gene, CDR1 is SGHTA and CDR2 is FQGNSA. V lost 0 bases and J 0 bases, leaving 15 bases between the germline ends. The CDR3 length is 17 residues. CDR3 nucleotide sequence: TGTGCCAGCAGCTTAGCGCTCAGGGACTTAAGCTCCTACGAGCAGTACTTC. It specifies CASSLALRDLSSYEQYF.

This chain links TRBV5-1 with TRBJ2-5; tentatively, D is TRBD2 (7 bases). There are 15 residues in the CDR3. Germline lookup yields CDR1 SGHRS and CDR2 YFSETQ. Trimming left V 0 bases short and J 5 bases short, with 14 bases between. The CDR3 spells CASSLAGGLAETQYF. For the CDR3, the DNA is TGCGCCAGCAGCTTGGCGGGGGGCCTTGCCGAGACCCAGTACTTC.

This clone appeared a few times. The rearrangement links TRBV9 to TRBJ1-2, with TRBD1 as a possible D gene (6 bases). The CDR3 length is 18 residues. Germline lookup yields CDR1 SGDLS and CDR2 YYNGEE. V was shortened by 4 bases and J by 4 bases, with 26 bases between the two germline ends. CDR3 region: CASSPLALGGGAGYGYTF. CDR3 coding DNA: TGTGCCAGCAGCCCGCTGGCCCTTGGGGGGGGCGCCGGCTATGGCTACACCTTC.

In this sample, this clone turned up a few times. The rearrangement joins TRBV11-2 to TRBJ2-5; D unclear. Trimming took off 5 bases at V and 4 bases at J, with 8 bases between the two ends. This CDR3 comprises 12 residues. CDR1 and CDR2 from the germline V gene are SGHAT and FQNNGV. CDR3 region: CASSGAGETQYF. The CDR3 nucleotides read TGTGCCAGCAGCGGCGCTGGAGAGACCCAGTACTTC.

The V call is TRBV6-5, the J call TRBJ2-2; D call uncertain. The germline gives CDR1 MNHEY, CDR2 SVGAGI. The CDR3 sequence is 14 residues long. V was cut by 6 bases and J by 6 bases, with 14 bases left in between. CDR3 in DNA: TGTGCCAGCAGCCCCAACCTAGGGTCCGGGGAGCTGTTTTTT. The encoded protein is CASSPNLGSGELFF.

The J gene is TRBJ2-7, the V gene TRBV2; D gene unclear. Trimming pared 6 bases from V and 0 bases from J, leaving 12 bases between. The length of the CDR3 is 14 residues. CDR1 and CDR2 from the germline V gene are SNHLY and FYNNEI. In DNA, the CDR3 is TGTGCCAGCAGCCTGGACGGATACTCCTACGAGCAGTACTTC. Amino acids: CASSLDGYSYEQYF. Full variable domain (missing parts from reference TRBV2 and TRBJ2-7): EPEVTQTPSHQVTQMGQEVILRCVPISNHLYFYWYRQILGQKVEFLVSFYNNEISEKSEIFDDQFSVERPDGSNFTLKIRSTKLEDSAMYFCASSLDGYSYEQYFGPGTRLTVT.

In its sample, this clone was seen a few times. V usage is TRBV10-3 and J usage is TRBJ1-2, with 9 bases fitting TRBD1. There are 15 residues in the CDR3. From germline, CDR1 is ENHRY and CDR2 SYGVKD. Trimming at V came to 3 bases and at J to 10 bases, leaving 12 bases not matched to a gene. The CDR3 here is CAISDEPGTGFAYTF. CDR3 sequence (DNA): TGTGCCATCAGTGACGAACCCGGGACAGGGTTTGCCTACACCTTC.

The chain recombines TRBV2 with TRBJ1-5; D gene unclear. Deletions cut 4 bases from V and 3 bases from J, with 10 bases between. The length of the CDR3 is 14 residues. Germline values: CDR1 SNHLY, CDR2 FYNNEI. The DNA for the CDR3 is TGTGCCAGCAGTGGTCAGGAGTACAATCAGCCCCAGCATTTT. It specifies CASSGQEYNQPQHF.